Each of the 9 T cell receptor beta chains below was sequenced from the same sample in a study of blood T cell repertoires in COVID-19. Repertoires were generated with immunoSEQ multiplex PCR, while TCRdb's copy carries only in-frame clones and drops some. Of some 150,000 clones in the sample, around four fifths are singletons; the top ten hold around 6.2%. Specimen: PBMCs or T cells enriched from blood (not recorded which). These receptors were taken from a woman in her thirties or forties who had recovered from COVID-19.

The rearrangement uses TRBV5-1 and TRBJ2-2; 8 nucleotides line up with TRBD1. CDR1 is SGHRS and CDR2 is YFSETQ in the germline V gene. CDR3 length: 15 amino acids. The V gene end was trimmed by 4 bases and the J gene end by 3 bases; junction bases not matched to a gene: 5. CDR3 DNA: TGCGCCAGCAGCCCTCGGGACAGGTACACCGGGGAGCTGTTTTTT. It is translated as CASSPRDRYTGELFF.

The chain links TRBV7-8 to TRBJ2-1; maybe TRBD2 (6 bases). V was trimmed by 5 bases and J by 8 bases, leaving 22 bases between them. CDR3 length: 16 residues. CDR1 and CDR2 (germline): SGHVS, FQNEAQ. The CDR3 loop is CASSLGLGGVLDEQFF. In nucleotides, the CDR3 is TGTGCCAGCAGCCTAGGGCTAGGAGGGGTTTTGGATGAGCAGTTCTTC.

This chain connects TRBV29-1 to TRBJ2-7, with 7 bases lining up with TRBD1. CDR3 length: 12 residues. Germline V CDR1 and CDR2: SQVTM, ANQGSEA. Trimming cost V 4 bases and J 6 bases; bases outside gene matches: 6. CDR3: CSVVSGGVEQYF. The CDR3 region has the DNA TGCAGCGTTGTTTCAGGGGGTGTCGAGCAGTACTTC.

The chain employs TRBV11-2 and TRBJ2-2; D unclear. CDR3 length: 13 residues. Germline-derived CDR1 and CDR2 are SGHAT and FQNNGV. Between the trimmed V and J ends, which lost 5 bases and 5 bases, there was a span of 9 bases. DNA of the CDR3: TGTGCCAGCAGCCACTACCGGACCGGGGAGCTGTTTTTT. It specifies CASSHYRTGELFF. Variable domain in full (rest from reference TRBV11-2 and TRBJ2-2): EAGVAQSPRYKIIEKRQSVAFWCNPISGHATLYWYQQILGQGPKLLIQFQNNGVVDDSQLPKDRFSAERLKGVDSTLKIQPAKLEDSAVYLCASSHYRTGELFFGEGSRLTVL.

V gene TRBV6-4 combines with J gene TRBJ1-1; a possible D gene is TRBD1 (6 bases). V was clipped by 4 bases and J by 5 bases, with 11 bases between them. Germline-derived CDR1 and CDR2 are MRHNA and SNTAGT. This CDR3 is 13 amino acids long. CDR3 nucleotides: TGTGCCAGCAGTGTATCCAGGGGTACTGAAGCTTTCTTT. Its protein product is CASSVSRGTEAFF.

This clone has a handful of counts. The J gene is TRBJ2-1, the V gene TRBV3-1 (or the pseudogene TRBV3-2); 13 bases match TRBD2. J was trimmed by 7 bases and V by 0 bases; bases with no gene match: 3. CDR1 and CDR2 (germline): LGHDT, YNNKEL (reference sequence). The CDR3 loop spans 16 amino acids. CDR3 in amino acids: CASSQDGTSGVNEQFF. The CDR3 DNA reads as TGTGCCAGCAGCCAAGATGGGACTAGCGGGGTTAATGAGCAGTTCTTC.

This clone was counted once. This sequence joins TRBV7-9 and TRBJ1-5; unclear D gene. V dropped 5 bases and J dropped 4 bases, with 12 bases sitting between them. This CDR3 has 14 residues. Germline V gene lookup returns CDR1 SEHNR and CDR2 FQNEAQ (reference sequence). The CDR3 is CASSPSPGNQPQHF. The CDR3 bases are TGTGCCAGCAGCCCCAGTCCAGGAAATCAGCCCCAGCATTTT.

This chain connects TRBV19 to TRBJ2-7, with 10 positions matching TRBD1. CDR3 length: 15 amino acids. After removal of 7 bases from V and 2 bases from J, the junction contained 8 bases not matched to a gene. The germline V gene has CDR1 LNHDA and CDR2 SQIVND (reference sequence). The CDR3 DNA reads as TGTGCCAGTATGCCCCGGGACAGGGGACCCTACGAGCAGTACTTC. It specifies CASMPRDRGPYEQYF.

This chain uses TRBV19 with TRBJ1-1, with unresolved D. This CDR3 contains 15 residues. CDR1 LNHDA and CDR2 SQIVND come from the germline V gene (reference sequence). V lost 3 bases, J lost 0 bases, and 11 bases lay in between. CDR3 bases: TGTGCCAGTAGTATTGAGCTTTCAATGAACACTGAAGCTTTCTTT. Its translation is CASSIELSMNTEAFF.